This TCR beta chain was sequenced during a study of shared clonotypes between healthy human individuals. Replicate PCRs were loaded with approximately 310 ng DNA from unsorted PBMC, about 30,000 T cell genomes. The table came from immunoSEQ multiplex PCR; TCRdb's copy has only in-frame clones and leaves some out. The data contain 450,000 or so clones, 77% of them singletons. This CDR3 spans 18 amino acids. CDR1 is MGHRA, CDR2 YSYEKL, per germline. V shed 3 bases and J 5 bases; nucleotides not matched to a gene: 6. The chain is built from TRBV4-1 and TRBJ2-2, with 16 bases aligning to TRBD2. Sequenced sample: PBMCs. The origin of this receptor is a woman in her thirties or forties in good health. Some clones in this sample may be carry-over from other donors' samples. The CDR3 region has the DNA TGCGCCAGCAGCCACCCCGGGACTAGCGGGAGGGTTACCGGGGAGCTGTTTTTT. Amino acid sequence: CASSHPGTSGRVTGELFF.